This T cell receptor beta chain appears in the sequencing data of a study of blood T cells in healthy people across ages (dated by TCRdb to between 2014 and 2016). A note on the overall study: Template switching captured roughly one uniquely barcoded TCR beta cDNA molecule per two T cells in model experiments. The study measured age-related changes in TCR beta repertoire diversity using deep sequencing normalized with unique cDNA molecular identifiers. Donors were grouped into four age groups: young (average approximately 16 years), middle-aged (less than 40), aged (approximately 67) and long-lived (approximately 78). Donors of different ages were randomly distributed across sequencing lanes to avoid experimental bias. The study analyzed two additional independent replicas of 1 million unique cDNA reads from the same blood draw for two donors, one aged 18 to 30 and one aged 80 or older.

The roughly 42 donors, aged about 6 to 100 years, were systemically healthy Caucasian individuals from Russia. Each donor gave ten milliliters of peripheral blood, collected into EDTA-treated Vacutainer tubes. PBMCs were isolated by Ficoll-Paque density-gradient centrifugation, with at least 6 million obtained per sample. Trizol reagent was used to extract total RNA from PBMCs, with at least 6 micrograms per sample. Naive CD45RAhigh/CD27high T cell percentages were measured by flow cytometry on a PBMC aliquot from every donor. Of note for this clonotype: Its specific antigen is unknown. No qualities accompany the bases; no much larger clone lies one base away.

Libraries were built with 5' RACE. The sequencer was an Illumina HiSeq 2500. A second PCR of about 7 to 12 cycles was run with a J-beta primer mix and a sample-barcoded 5' primer. Each TCR beta cDNA molecule received a unique molecular identifier from a template-switch 5' adaptor carrying 12 random nucleotides. At least 2.5 million CDR3-containing paired-end reads were obtained from each sample. The Mint cDNA synthesis kit, primed by a TRBC-specific oligonucleotide, was used to synthesize first-strand cDNA from all RNA. Following uracil-DNA glycosylase treatment, all cDNA underwent a first 18-cycle PCR with the universal primers M1SS and BC2_uni_R. The original pipeline was this. For normalization, 1 million high-quality reads, each with a distinct molecular identifier, were randomly selected from each sample. Instead of being binned into consensus sequences, reads that shared molecular identifiers were thrown out. MiTCR, with a Q25 quality threshold and the strictest error-elimination algorithm, was used for CDR3 identification, clonotype clustering and error correction. A nonparametric unseen species model with Euler transformation was used to estimate lower-bound total TCR beta diversity. In-frame beta chains were kept once TCRdb had trimmed the public reads at Q25 with fastp and called clones with MiXCR. Identical CDR3 proteins give one entry, which carries the most common genes and DNA. V and J calls and clone size were set by TCRdb, not the authors. This sample holds roughly 2 million distinct CDR3 sequences; about 49% were observed only once. Over 2% of the sample lies in the top ten.

Based on the germline V gene, the CDR1 and CDR2 sequences are MGHRA and YSYEKL. Spanning cysteine to phenylalanine, the CDR3 consists of 15 amino acids. The DNA shown is the 45-base CDR3, in frame from base 1. Beyond this particular receptor, the publication reports: Because the CMV infection status of the donors was unknown, age-related changes in expanded clonotypes may potentially have been confounded. Bulk unsorted PBMC profiling prevented conclusive comparison of naive and antigen-experienced compartments. Total diversity estimates from one million sequenced T cells were considered lower bounds and underestimates. As age increased, observed TCR beta diversity per million T cells dropped in a roughly linear way, and a significant reduction was already evident by age 40. The long-lived group showed more naive CD4+ T cells, fewer expanded clones and increased TCR diversity than the aged group, suggesting age selection. Observed TCR beta diversity correlated strongly with the percentage of naive T cells measured by flow cytometry.

Sequencing used blood. The receptor chain draws on TRBV4-1 and TRBJ2-7, and the D gene may be TRBD1, 5 bases matching. The DNA end favors TRBJ2-5, so the J call may be wrong. The receptor was isolated from a woman aged 40 to 49 in good health. This receptor carries the CDR3 CASSQDPSRAETQYF. The nucleotides read TGCGCCAGCAGCCAAGATCCAAGCAGGGCGGAGACCCAGTACTTC.